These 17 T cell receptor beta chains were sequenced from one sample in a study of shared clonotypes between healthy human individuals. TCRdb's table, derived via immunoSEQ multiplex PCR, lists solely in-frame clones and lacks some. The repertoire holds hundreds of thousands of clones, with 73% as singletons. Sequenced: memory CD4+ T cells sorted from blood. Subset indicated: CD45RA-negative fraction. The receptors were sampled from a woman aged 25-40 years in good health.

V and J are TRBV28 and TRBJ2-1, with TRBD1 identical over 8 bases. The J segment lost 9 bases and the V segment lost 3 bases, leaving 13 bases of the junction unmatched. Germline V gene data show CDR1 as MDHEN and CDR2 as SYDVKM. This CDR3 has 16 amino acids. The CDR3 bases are TGTGCCAGCAGTTTTCCTGGACAGGGAAGGAAGGGTGAGCAGTTCTTC. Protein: CASSFPGQGRKGEQFF.

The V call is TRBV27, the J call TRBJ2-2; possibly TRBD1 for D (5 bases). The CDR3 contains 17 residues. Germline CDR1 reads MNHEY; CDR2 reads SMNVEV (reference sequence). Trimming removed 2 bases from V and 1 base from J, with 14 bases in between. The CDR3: CASSLRTPALNTGELFF. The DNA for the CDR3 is TGTGCCAGCAGTTTACGGACACCGGCCTTGAACACCGGGGAGCTGTTTTTT.

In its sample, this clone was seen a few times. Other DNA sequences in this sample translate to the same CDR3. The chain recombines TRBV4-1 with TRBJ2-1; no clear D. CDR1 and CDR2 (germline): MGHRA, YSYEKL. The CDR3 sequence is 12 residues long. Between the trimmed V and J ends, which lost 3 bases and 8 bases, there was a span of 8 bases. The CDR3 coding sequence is TGCGCCAGCAGCCACATATTTGATGAGCAGTTCTTC. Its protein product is CASSHIFDEQFF.

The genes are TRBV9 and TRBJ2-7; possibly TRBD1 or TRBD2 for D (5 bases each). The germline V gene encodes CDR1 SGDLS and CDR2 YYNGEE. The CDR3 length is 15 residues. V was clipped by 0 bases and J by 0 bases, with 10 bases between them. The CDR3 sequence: CASSVGMGDSYEQYF. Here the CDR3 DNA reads TGTGCCAGCAGCGTAGGAATGGGGGACTCCTACGAGCAGTACTTC.

Here the CDR3 reads CASPGPDRVGEAFF. The DNA for the CDR3 is TGTGCCAGTCCGGGACCGGACCGTGTAGGAGAAGCTTTCTTT. The chain couples TRBV19 to TRBJ1-1; possibly TRBD1 for D (5 bases). The CDR3 totals 14 residues. The germline V and J ends were trimmed by 8 bases and 8 bases, with 21 bases remaining between them. The germline V gene encodes CDR1 LNHDA and CDR2 SQIVND (reference sequence). Full variable domain (outside the CDR3, taken from reference TRBV19 and TRBJ1-1): DGGITQSPKYLFRKEGQNVTLSCEQNLNHDAMYWYRQDPGQGLRLIYYSQIVNDFQKGDIAEGYSVSREKKESFPLTVTSAQKNPTAFYLCASPGPDRVGEAFFGQGTRLTVV.

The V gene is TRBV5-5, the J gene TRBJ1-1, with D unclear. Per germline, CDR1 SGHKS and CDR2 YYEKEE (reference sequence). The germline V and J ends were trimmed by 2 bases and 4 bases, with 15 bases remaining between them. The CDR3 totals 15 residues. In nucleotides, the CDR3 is TGTGCCAGCAGCTTACTAGGCGGTAGGAGCACTGAAGCTTTCTTT. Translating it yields CASSLLGGRSTEAFF.

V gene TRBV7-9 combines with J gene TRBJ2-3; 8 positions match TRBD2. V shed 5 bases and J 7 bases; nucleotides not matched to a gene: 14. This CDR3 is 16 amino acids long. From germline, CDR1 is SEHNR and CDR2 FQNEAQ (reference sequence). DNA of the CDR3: TGTGCCAGCAGCGCCCTTGAGCGGGGGATACGTAATACGCAGTATTTT. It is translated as CASSALERGIRNTQYF.

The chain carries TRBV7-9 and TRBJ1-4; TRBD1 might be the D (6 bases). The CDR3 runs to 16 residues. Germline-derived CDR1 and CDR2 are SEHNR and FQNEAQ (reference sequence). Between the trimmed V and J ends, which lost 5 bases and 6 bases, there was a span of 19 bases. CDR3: CASSAAKGQLYEKLFF. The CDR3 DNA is TGTGCCAGCAGCGCGGCCAAAGGACAGTTGTATGAAAAACTGTTTTTT.

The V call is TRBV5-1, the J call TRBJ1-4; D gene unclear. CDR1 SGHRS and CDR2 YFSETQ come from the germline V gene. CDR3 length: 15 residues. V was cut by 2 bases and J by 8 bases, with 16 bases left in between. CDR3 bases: TGCGCCAGCAGCTTTGGCGGCGGGATAGGGGAAAAACTGTTTTTT. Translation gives CASSFGGGIGEKLFF.

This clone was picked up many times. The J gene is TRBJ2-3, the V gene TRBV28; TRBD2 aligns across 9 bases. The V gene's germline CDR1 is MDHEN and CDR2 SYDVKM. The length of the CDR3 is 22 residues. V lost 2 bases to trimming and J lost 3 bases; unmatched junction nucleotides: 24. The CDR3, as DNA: TGTGCCAGCAGTTTACTCGCTAGCGGGGCCGAGGGGTTTTTTGGGAGGACAGATACGCAGTATTTT. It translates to CASSLLASGAEGFFGRTDTQYF.

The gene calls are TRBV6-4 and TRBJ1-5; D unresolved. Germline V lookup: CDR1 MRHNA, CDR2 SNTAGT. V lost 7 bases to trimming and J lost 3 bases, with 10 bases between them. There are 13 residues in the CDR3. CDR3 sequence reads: CASTFVNNQPQHF. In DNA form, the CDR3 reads TGTGCCAGCACTTTTGTAAACAATCAGCCCCAGCATTTT.

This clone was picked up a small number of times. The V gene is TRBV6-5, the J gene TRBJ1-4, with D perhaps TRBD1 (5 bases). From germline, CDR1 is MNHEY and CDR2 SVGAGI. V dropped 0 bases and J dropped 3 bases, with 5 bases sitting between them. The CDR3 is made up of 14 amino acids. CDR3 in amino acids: CASSYSGANEKLFF. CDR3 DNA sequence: TGTGCCAGCAGTTACTCGGGGGCTAATGAAAAACTGTTTTTT.

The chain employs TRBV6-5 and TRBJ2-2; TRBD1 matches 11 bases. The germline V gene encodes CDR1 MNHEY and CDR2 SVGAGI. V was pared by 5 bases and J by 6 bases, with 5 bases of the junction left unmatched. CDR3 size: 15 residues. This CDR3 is CASSVGTGGSGELFF. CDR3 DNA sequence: TGTGCCAGCAGTGTCGGGACAGGGGGATCCGGGGAGCTGTTTTTT.

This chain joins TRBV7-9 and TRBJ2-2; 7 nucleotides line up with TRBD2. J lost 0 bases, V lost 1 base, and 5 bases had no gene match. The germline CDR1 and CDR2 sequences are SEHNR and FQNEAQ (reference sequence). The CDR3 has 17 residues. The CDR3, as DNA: TGTGCCAGCAGCTTAGGTCGCCTAGCGGCGAACACCGGGGAGCTGTTTTTT. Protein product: CASSLGRLAANTGELFF.

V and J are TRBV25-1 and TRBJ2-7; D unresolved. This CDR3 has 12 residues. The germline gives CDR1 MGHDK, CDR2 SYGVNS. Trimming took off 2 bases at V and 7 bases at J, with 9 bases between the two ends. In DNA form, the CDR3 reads TGTGCCAGCAGTGAACAGCGAGCGGAGCAGTACTTC. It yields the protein CASSEQRAEQYF.

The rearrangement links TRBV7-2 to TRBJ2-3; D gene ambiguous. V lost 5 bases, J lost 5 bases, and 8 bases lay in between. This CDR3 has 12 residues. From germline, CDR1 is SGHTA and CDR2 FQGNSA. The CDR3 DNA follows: TGTGCCAGCAGCACATATGGAGATACGCAGTATTTT. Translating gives CASSTYGDTQYF.

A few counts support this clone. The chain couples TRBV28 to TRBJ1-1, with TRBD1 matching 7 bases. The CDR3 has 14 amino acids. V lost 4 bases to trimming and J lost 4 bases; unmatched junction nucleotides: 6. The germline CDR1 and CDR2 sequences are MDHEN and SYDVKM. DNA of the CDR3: TGTGCCAGCAGTTCTACAGGGGATGCCACTGAAGCTTTCTTT. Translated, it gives CASSSTGDATEAFF.